Listed here are 9 T cell receptor beta chains from one sample, sequenced in a study of patients and donors after allogeneic stem cell transplantation. MiXCR, applied by TCRdb to the RT-PCR reads, yields one record per CDR3 protein. The repertoire holds fewer than 75,000 distinct CDR3 sequences, with around 27% as singletons. The sequencing sample was made of blood, either unsorted or a sorted T cell fraction (not recorded which). These TCRs come from a human donor who was either an allogeneic HSCT recipient or a stem cell or donor lymphocyte infusion donor (not recorded which). It is not recorded whose cells these are; they may come from a transplant donor.

This clonotype has only a few counts. The gene calls are TRBV10-3 and TRBJ1-6; no clear D. V gave up 6 bases and J gave up 7 bases, with 10 bases separating them. The CDR3 loop spans 13 amino acids. Germline V gives CDR1 ENHRY, CDR2 SYGVKD. The CDR3 region has the DNA TGTGCCATCAGCGGATCACAAAATTCACCCCTCCACTTT. It specifies CAISGSQNSPLHF.

This clonotype was detected only a few times. The V and J genes are TRBV2 and TRBJ1-2; D is perhaps TRBD1 (6 bases). V lost 2 bases to trimming and J lost 7 bases, with 14 bases between them. The CDR3 has 14 amino acids. In germline, CDR1 is SNHLY, CDR2 FYNNEI. CDR3: CASSEFFGGAGYTF. The DNA for the CDR3 is TGTGCCAGCAGTGAATTTTTTGGGGGGGCTGGCTACACCTTC.

This chain connects TRBV6-1 to TRBJ1-5, with a tentative D call TRBD1 (6 bases). The CDR3 totals 14 residues. Germline V gene data show CDR1 as MNHNS and CDR2 as SASEGT. The V end was cut by 4 bases, the J end by 5 bases, with 12 bases between. CDR3 sequence reads: CASSGQGIHQPQHF. The DNA of the CDR3 is TGTGCCAGCAGTGGGCAGGGGATTCATCAGCCCCAGCATTTT.

The table lists this clonotype with a few counts. The chain has TRBV28 and TRBJ1-5; 10 bases align to TRBD1. The J segment lost 8 bases and the V segment lost 7 bases, leaving 5 bases of the junction unmatched. Germline CDR1 MDHEN, CDR2 SYDVKM. The CDR3 runs 13 residues. The CDR3 DNA is TGTGCCAGCACCGGGACAGGGGTTGAGCCCCAGCATTTT. Its translation: CASTGTGVEPQHF.

The rearrangement uses TRBV20-1 and TRBJ1-3; D might be TRBD1 (6 bases). The CDR3 runs to 17 residues. V gave up 3 bases and J gave up 0 bases, with 18 bases separating them. Germline V CDR1 and CDR2: DFQATT, SNEGSKA (reference sequence). CDR3 coding DNA: TGCAGTGCTAGGTACCCGACGGGGGCCCTCTCTGGAAACACCATATATTTT. Its translation: CSARYPTGALSGNTIYF.

This clonotype was observed a few times. The rearrangement links TRBV27 to TRBJ2-3; 7 nucleotides align to TRBD2. CDR1 and CDR2 (germline): MNHEY, SMNVEV (reference sequence). The CDR3 consists of 16 residues. J gave up 4 bases and V 0 bases, and 7 bases lay outside the gene matches. The CDR3 coding sequence is TGTGCCAGCAGTTTATCGCTCGGGAGGAGTGCAGATACGCAGTATTTT. Amino acids: CASSLSLGRSADTQYF.

This chain links TRBV28 with TRBJ1-1; D not certain. CDR1 and CDR2 (germline): MDHEN, SYDVKM. The V and J ends lost 5 bases and 0 bases respectively, with 16 bases between them. The CDR3 runs to 16 residues. This CDR3 is CASSPANLIMNTEAFF. DNA of the CDR3: TGTGCCAGCAGTCCCGCCAATCTCATCATGAACACTGAAGCTTTCTTT. Supplemented by reference TRBV28 and TRBJ1-1, the full variable domain reads DVKVTQSSRYLVKRTGEKVFLECVQDMDHENMFWYRQDPGLGLRLIYFSYDVKMKEKGDIPEGYSVSREKKERFSLILESASTNQTSMYLCASSPANLIMNTEAFFGQGTRLTVV.

The table lists this clonotype with a few counts. This rearrangement joins TRBV9 to TRBJ2-1; 14 nucleotides line up with TRBD2. The CDR3 is made up of 16 amino acids. Looked up from germline, CDR1 is SGDLS and CDR2 is YYNGEE. V gave up 3 bases and J gave up 8 bases; unmatched junction bases: 7. The CDR3, as DNA: TGTGCCAGCAGCGCACCCGGGACTAGCGGGAGCGATGAGCAGTTCTTC. It codes for CASSAPGTSGSDEQFF.

The chain is built from TRBV20-1 and TRBJ2-2; D is uncertain. V lost 4 bases to trimming and J lost 1 base, with 7 bases between them. There are 13 residues in the CDR3. The V gene's germline CDR1 is DFQATT and CDR2 SNEGSKA (reference sequence). In nucleotides, the CDR3 is TGCAGTGCTAACCGACAGAACACCGGGGAGCTGTTTTTT. The encoded protein is CSANRQNTGELFF.